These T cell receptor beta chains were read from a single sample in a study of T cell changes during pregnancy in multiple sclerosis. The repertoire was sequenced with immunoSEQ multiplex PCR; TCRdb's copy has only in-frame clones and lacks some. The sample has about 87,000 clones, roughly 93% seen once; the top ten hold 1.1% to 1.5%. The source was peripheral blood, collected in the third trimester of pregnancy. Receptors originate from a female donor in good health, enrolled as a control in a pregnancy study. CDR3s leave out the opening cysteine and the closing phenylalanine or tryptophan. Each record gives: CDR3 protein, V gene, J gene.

CDR3: ASSEGQGVHNEQF; V: TRBV5-1; J: TRBJ2-1
CDR3: ASSPTGGIQPQH; V: TRBV9; J: TRBJ1-5
CDR3: ASSWGEYGYT; V: TRBV28; J: TRBJ1-2
CDR3: ASSPQGDGYT; V: TRBV28; J: TRBJ1-2
CDR3: ASSQGVSQGENEKLF; V: TRBV4-1; J: TRBJ1-4
CDR3: ASNKAGGLTDTQY; V: TRBV5-1; J: TRBJ2-3
CDR3: ASSLLFFGGTDTQY; V: TRBV28; J: TRBJ2-3
CDR3: ASRRGIQGRGQPQH; V: TRBV2; J: TRBJ1-5
CDR3: ASSPSQGPGETQY; V: TRBV18; J: TRBJ2-5
CDR3: ASSLTWTGSNYGYT; V: TRBV5-1; J: TRBJ1-2
CDR3: ASRFRGRDTDTQY; V: TRBV6-5; J: TRBJ2-3
CDR3: ASSSTILVSYNEQF; V: TRBV5-4; J: TRBJ2-1
CDR3: ALGPLNTQY; V: TRBV27; J: TRBJ2-3
CDR3: ASSFGQGIGQPQH; V: TRBV28; J: TRBJ1-5
CDR3: ASSLTSGSIDGELF; V: TRBV5-6; J: TRBJ2-2
CDR3: ASSLGSTKTQGSHEQY; V: TRBV7-9; J: TRBJ2-7
CDR3: ASSLGSGRFDEQF; V: TRBV28; J: TRBJ2-1
CDR3: ASSYGQFEAF; V: TRBV7-9; J: TRBJ1-1
CDR3: ASSPFTPGIEGTDTQY; V: TRBV18; J: TRBJ2-3
CDR3: ASSSQGLGDYGYT; V: TRBV6-5; J: TRBJ1-2
CDR3: ASSPVRDRGSGNTIY; V: TRBV18; J: TRBJ1-3
CDR3: ASMEDWGPQH; V: TRBV19; J: TRBJ1-5
CDR3: ASSSQGLQETQY; V: TRBV6-5; J: TRBJ2-5
CDR3: ASSTPSGSSYEQY; V: TRBV7-8; J: TRBJ2-7
CDR3: ASSPLREGPSYNEQF; V: TRBV18; J: TRBJ2-1
CDR3: ASSPYGESNQPQH; V: TRBV27; J: TRBJ1-5
CDR3: ASSLAGLADYNEQF; V: TRBV7-6; J: TRBJ2-1
CDR3: ASSPSTGYETQY; V: TRBV7-9; J: TRBJ2-5
CDR3: ASRLAAYEQY; V: TRBV11-2; J: TRBJ2-7
CDR3: ASSEFGATNYGYT; V: TRBV6-1; J: TRBJ1-2
CDR3: ASGSDRGYEQY; V: TRBV27; J: TRBJ2-7
CDR3: ASSSWTGEVPNEQF; V: TRBV11-2; J: TRBJ2-1
CDR3: SVEDDIYTDTQY; V: TRBV29-1; J: TRBJ2-3
CDR3: ASSSTRWVKHEQF; V: TRBV5-1; J: TRBJ2-1
CDR3: ASSLGGLAGAGLEQY; V: TRBV5-4; J: TRBJ2-7
CDR3: ASSPRGQGAGNEQF; V: TRBV5-1; J: TRBJ2-1
CDR3: ASSLEPDRGGTDTQY; V: TRBV2; J: TRBJ2-3
CDR3: ASSLETARETQY; V: TRBV5-6; J: TRBJ2-5
CDR3: ASSEKLRQY; V: TRBV2; J: TRBJ2-3
CDR3: ASSSRTGEAEAF; V: TRBV5-1; J: TRBJ1-1
CDR3: ASSGDRAHEQY; V: TRBV5-1; J: TRBJ2-7
CDR3: ASSIRGNQPQH; V: TRBV19; J: TRBJ1-5
CDR3: ASSSRAGTGAF; V: TRBV7-9; J: TRBJ1-1
CDR3: ASSGDRGLGEQY; V: TRBV5-8; J: TRBJ2-7
CDR3: ASSQVGQGAYEQY; V: TRBV4-2; J: TRBJ2-7
CDR3: ASSLVGAYNEQF; V: TRBV28; J: TRBJ2-1
CDR3: ASSESQGLVHGYT; V: TRBV10-1; J: TRBJ1-2
CDR3: ASRTRTFYNEQF; V: TRBV28; J: TRBJ2-1